The T cell receptor (beta chain) under discussion was sequenced for a study of blood T cell repertoires in COVID-19. The germline V gene has CDR1 SGHTA and CDR2 FQGNSA. V was pared by 0 bases and J by 0 bases, with 3 bases between. The CDR3 is 14 residues long. Original processing notes: For nucleated cells, counts were estimated from reference gene primer amplification. Some clones are missing from TCRdb's copy, which holds only in-frame ones; the method was immunoSEQ multiplex PCR. For V, J and clone size, that table is used; D and trimming come from the DNA. The repertoire consists of roughly 230,000 clones, with around 87% occurring once and the leading ten covering under 2.5%.

The sample comprised peripheral blood. This TCR was recovered from a woman in her sixties or seventies with COVID-19, enrolled during active disease. V usage is TRBV7-2 and J usage is TRBJ2-4; no reliable D call. CDR3 residues: CASSLALAKNIQYF. The DNA for the CDR3 is TGTGCCAGCAGCTTAGCCCTAGCCAAAAACATTCAGTACTTC. Complete variable domain (other parts from reference TRBV7-2 and TRBJ2-4): GAGVSQSPSNKVTEKGKDVELRCDPISGHTALYWYRQSLGQGLEFLIYFQGNSAPDKSGLPSDRFSAERTGGSVSTLTIQRTQQEDSAVYLCASSLALAKNIQYFGAGTRLSVL.